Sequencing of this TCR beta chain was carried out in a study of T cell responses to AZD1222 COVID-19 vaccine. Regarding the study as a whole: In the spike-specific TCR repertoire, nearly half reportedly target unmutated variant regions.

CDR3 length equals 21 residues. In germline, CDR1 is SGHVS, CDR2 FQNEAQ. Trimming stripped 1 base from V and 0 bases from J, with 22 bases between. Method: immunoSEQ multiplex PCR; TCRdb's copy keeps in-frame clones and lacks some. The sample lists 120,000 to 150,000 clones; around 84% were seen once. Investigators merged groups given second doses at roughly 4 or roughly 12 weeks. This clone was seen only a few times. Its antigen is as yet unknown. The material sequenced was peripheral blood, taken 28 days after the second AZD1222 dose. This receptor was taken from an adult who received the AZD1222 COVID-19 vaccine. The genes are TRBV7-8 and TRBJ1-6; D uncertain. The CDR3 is CASSLDPKASIASSYNSPLHF. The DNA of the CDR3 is TGTGCCAGCAGCTTAGATCCAAAGGCATCGATAGCGAGCTCCTATAATTCACCCCTCCACTTT.